This T cell receptor beta chain was observed in a study of cytomegalovirus exposure and HLA in healthy donors. As to this clone: Its antigen is undetermined.

PCR used 60 Vbeta primers and 13 Jbeta primers. Sequenced by immunoSEQ multiplex PCR; TCRdb stores in-frame clones only, minus some. The profile shows over 85,000 clones, more than 75% of them singletons. Germline-derived CDR1 and CDR2 are SGHRS and YFSETQ. Trimming removed 4 bases from V and 5 bases from J, with 15 bases in between. The CDR3 is made up of 14 amino acids. Study-level results: Among immune exposure information, only CMV serostatus was available. TRBV6-2, TRBV6-3 and some other V segments were unresolvable in 87-base-pair reads. A missense DCLRE1C variant was associated with V- and J-gene trimming of TCR beta chains in a later analysis, and an independent cohort replicated the association.

The TCR comes from a middle-aged man in good health and CMV-seronegative. The sequencing sample was made of PBMCs. The chain joins TRBV5-1 to TRBJ1-2; D might be TRBD1 (5 bases). Here the CDR3 reads CASSRPSKGYGYTF. The CDR3 DNA is TGCGCCAGCAGCCGGCCGTCGAAGGGGTATGGCTACACCTTC. The full variable domain, rest sourced from reference TRBV5-1 and TRBJ1-2, is KAGVTQTPRYLIKTRGQQVTLSCSPISGHRSVSWYQQTPGQGLQFLFEYFSETQRNKGNFPGRFSGRQFSNSRSEMNVSTLELGDSALYLCASSRPSKGYGYTFGSGTRLTVV.